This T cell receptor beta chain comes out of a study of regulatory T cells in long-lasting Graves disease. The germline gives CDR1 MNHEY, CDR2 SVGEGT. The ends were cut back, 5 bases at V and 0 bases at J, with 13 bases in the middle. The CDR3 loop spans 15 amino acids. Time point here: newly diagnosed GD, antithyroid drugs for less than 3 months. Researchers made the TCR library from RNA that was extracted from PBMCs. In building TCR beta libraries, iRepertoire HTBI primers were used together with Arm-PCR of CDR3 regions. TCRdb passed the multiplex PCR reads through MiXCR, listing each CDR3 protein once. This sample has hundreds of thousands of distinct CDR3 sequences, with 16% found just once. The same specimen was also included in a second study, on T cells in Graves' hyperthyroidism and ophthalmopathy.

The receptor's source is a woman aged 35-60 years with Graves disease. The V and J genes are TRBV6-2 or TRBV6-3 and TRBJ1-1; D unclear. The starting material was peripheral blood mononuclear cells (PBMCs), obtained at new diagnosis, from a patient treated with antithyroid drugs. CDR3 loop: CASSDPGRVNTEAFF. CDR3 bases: TGTGCCAGCAGTGACCCGGGTAGGGTGAACACTGAAGCTTTCTTT.